This T cell receptor (beta chain) stems from a study of shared clonotypes between healthy human individuals. On the study more broadly: The composition of the donors was a couple of women and a few men aged 18 to 49. Broader study findings: Among non-shared clonotypes, generation probabilities were lower than among those shared by all four donors.

Germline V gives CDR1 SGHRS, CDR2 YFSETQ. V lost 4 bases, J lost 0 bases, and 15 bases lay in between. The CDR3 sequence is 16 residues long. In the original processing: There were no quality scores in the junction-only immunoSEQ sequences, so filtering differed. Measured with immunoSEQ multiplex PCR; TCRdb has only the in-frame clones, and not every one. V, J and clone size are those of that table, while D and trimming were read from the DNA. In the table there are under 600,000 clones, approximately 97% of which are singletons. A single count supports this clone. Antigen unknown. The origin of this receptor is a woman in her thirties in good health. What was sequenced was naive CD4+ T cells sorted from blood. Subset described: CD45RA+ positively selected. V gene TRBV5-1 combines with J gene TRBJ2-3; either TRBD1 or TRBD2 may supply D (6 bases each). Here the CDR3 DNA reads TGCGCCAGCAGCCGGGGGCAGGGCAAAAGCACAGATACGCAGTATTTT. Amino acids: CASSRGQGKSTDTQYF. The whole variable domain, filled in from reference TRBV5-1 and TRBJ2-3, reads KAGVTQTPRYLIKTRGQQVTLSCSPISGHRSVSWYQQTPGQGLQFLFEYFSETQRNKGNFPGRFSGRQFSNSRSEMNVSTLELGDSALYLCASSRGQGKSTDTQYFGPGTRLTVL.